Shown below are 25 T cell receptor beta chains from a single sample sequenced in a study of OX40 agonist ivuxolimab in advanced cancers. Sequenced by immunoSEQ multiplex PCR; TCRdb stores in-frame clones only, minus some. In the table there are 34,000 or so clones, around nine tenths of which are singletons. The specimen was CD4+ or CD8+ T cells sorted from blood, collected in a trial of the OX40 agonist ivuxolimab. The receptors stem from an adult with an advanced solid tumor such as melanoma, head and neck, liver or kidney cancer.

This chain joins TRBV7-3 and TRBJ1-1; 8 bases line up with TRBD1. Per germline, CDR1 SGHTA and CDR2 FQGTGA. This CDR3 has 15 residues. The V gene end was trimmed by 5 bases and the J gene end by 4 bases; junction bases not matched to a gene: 9. CDR3 residues: CASSTGQGRTTEAFF. CDR3 DNA: TGTGCCAGCAGCACCGGACAGGGACGTACCACTGAAGCTTTCTTT.

A single count supports this clone. The chain uses TRBV7-3 and TRBJ2-5, with 8 bases aligning to TRBD1. After removal of 3 bases from V and 5 bases from J, the junction contained 8 bases not matched to a gene. This CDR3 is built from 15 residues. Germline V gene data show CDR1 as SGHTA and CDR2 as FQGTGA. CDR3 nucleotide sequence: TGTGCCAGCAGCTTCACCCGGACAGGGAGGGAGACCCAGTACTTC. Protein sequence: CASSFTRTGRETQYF.

The chain uses TRBV19 and TRBJ2-5, with 7 positions matching TRBD2. V shed 4 bases and J 4 bases; nucleotides not matched to a gene: 15. Germline V gene lookup returns CDR1 LNHDA and CDR2 SQIVND (reference sequence). The CDR3 length is 17 residues. CDR3 coding DNA: TGTGCCAGTAGTAAGAGTTCGGCGGGAGTAGGTCGAGAGACCCAGTACTTC. This encodes CASSKSSAGVGRETQYF.

This clone was found once. The chain has TRBV9 and TRBJ2-1, with no clear D. The CDR3 loop spans 13 amino acids. Germline V gives CDR1 SGDLS, CDR2 YYNGEE. Trimming removed 3 bases at V and 7 bases at J, with 11 bases between. The CDR3 nucleotides are TGTGCCAGCAGCGCTACGGGCAGGAATGAGCAGTTCTTC. Translation: CASSATGRNEQFF.

The chain is built from TRBV27 and TRBJ2-5; TRBD1 aligns across 10 bases. From germline, CDR1 is MNHEY and CDR2 SMNVEV (reference sequence). The CDR3 totals 16 residues. Trimming at V came to 4 bases and at J to 2 bases, leaving 7 bases not matched to a gene. The CDR3 coding sequence is TGTGCCAGCAGTTCCAGACAGGGGGCTCCGCAAGAGACCCAGTACTTC. Translated, it gives CASSSRQGAPQETQYF.

The chain employs TRBV11-2 and TRBJ2-7; weak D call: TRBD1 (5 bases). Germline assignment: CDR1 SGHAT and CDR2 FQNNGV. The CDR3 extends over 15 amino acids. The V and J ends lost 5 bases and 8 bases respectively, with 22 bases between them. The CDR3 DNA is TGTGCCAGCAGCCAAACTCGTGGAGCAGGGAATAAGCAGTACTTC. Amino acid sequence: CASSQTRGAGNKQYF. The entire variable domain, with the rest obtained from reference TRBV11-2 and TRBJ2-7, is as follows: EAGVAQSPRYKIIEKRQSVAFWCNPISGHATLYWYQQILGQGPKLLIQFQNNGVVDDSQLPKDRFSAERLKGVDSTLKIQPAKLEDSAVYLCASSQTRGAGNKQYFGPGTRLTVT.

The gene calls are TRBV27 and TRBJ1-4; a weak D match, TRBD1 (5 bases). The CDR3 sequence is 15 residues long. V lost 4 bases to trimming and J lost 6 bases, with 15 bases between them. CDR1 is MNHEY, CDR2 SMNVEV, per germline (reference sequence). CDR3 sequence: CASSSKQGSYEKLFF. CDR3 nucleotide sequence: TGTGCCAGCAGTTCGAAGCAGGGTAGTTATGAAAAACTGTTTTTT.

The V gene is TRBV2, the J gene TRBJ2-2, with D possibly TRBD2 on 6 matching bases. Trimming pared 0 bases from V and 1 base from J, leaving 15 bases between. Germline V gene sequence: CDR1 SNHLY, CDR2 FYNNEI. The CDR3 has 18 amino acids. The CDR3 spells CASSEALLGGKNTGELFF. In DNA, the CDR3 is TGTGCCAGCAGTGAAGCGCTTTTGGGGGGAAAGAACACCGGGGAGCTGTTTTTT. The full variable domain, in which reference TRBV2 and TRBJ2-2 provide the parts outside the CDR3, is EPEVTQTPSHQVTQMGQEVILRCVPISNHLYFYWYRQILGQKVEFLVSFYNNEISEKSEIFDDQFSVERPDGSNFTLKIRSTKLEDSAMYFCASSEALLGGKNTGELFFGEGSRLTVL.

The chain uses TRBV7-9 and TRBJ2-1; TRBD1 matches 9 bases. V dropped 5 bases and J dropped 0; count of bases not matched to a gene: 8. Germline V lookup: CDR1 SEHNR, CDR2 FQNEAQ (reference sequence). The CDR3 runs to 17 residues. CDR3 DNA: TGTGCCAGCAGCCCACGGGACAGGGAAAGCTCCTACAATGAGCAGTTCTTC. This sequence encodes CASSPRDRESSYNEQFF.

V and J are TRBV13 and TRBJ1-3; a weak D match, TRBD1 (5 bases). CDR1 and CDR2 (germline): PRHDT, FYEKMQ (reference sequence). V was pared by 0 bases and J by 2 bases, with 11 bases between. This CDR3 comprises 16 residues. The CDR3 here is CASSLGAGRAGNTIYF. CDR3 DNA: TGTGCCAGCAGCTTAGGAGCGGGGCGCGCTGGAAACACCATATATTTT.

This chain joins TRBV15 and TRBJ2-3; TRBD2 matches 14 bases. The CDR3 is made up of 17 amino acids. CDR1 and CDR2 (germline): LNHNV, YYDKDF (reference sequence). Germline trimming cut 3 bases from V and 6 bases from J; bases unmatched to any gene: 8. CDR3 DNA: TGTGCCACCAGCAGCCCCGGGACTAGCGGGAGTACCGATACGCAGTATTTT. Protein: CATSSPGTSGSTDTQYF.

This sequence joins TRBV10-2 and TRBJ1-1; D is possibly TRBD1 (6 bases). The CDR3 length is 14 residues. The V and J ends lost 3 bases and 1 base respectively, with 9 bases between them. From germline, CDR1 is WSHSY and CDR2 SAAADI. Here the CDR3 DNA reads TGCGCCAGCAGTGAATTACAGGGGAACACTGAAGCTTTCTTT. Amino acid sequence: CASSELQGNTEAFF.

The rearrangement links TRBV9 to TRBJ2-3; D gene ambiguous. The germline V and J ends were trimmed by 3 bases and 4 bases, with 9 bases remaining between them. The CDR3 consists of 13 residues. Germline V CDR1 and CDR2: SGDLS, YYNGEE. For the CDR3, the DNA is TGTGCCAGCAGCGGTGGAAGCGCAGATACGCAGTATTTT. Translation gives CASSGGSADTQYF.

The rearrangement joins TRBV7-8 to TRBJ1-2; maybe TRBD1 (6 bases). The CDR3 sequence is 15 residues long. Trimming left V 5 bases short and J 5 bases short, with 18 bases between. Germline assignment: CDR1 SGHVS and CDR2 FQNEAQ. The CDR3 DNA is TGTGCCAGCAGCCCGACAGGTGGGGGGCTATATGGCTACACCTTC. Protein product: CASSPTGGGLYGYTF.

The CDR3 sequence is CASSSIYGDNEQFF. CDR3 nucleotides: TGTGCCAGCAGCTCCATATACGGGGACAATGAGCAGTTCTTC. The rearrangement joins TRBV11-1 to TRBJ2-1; the D gene is possibly TRBD2 (5 bases). The CDR3 runs to 14 residues. Trimming removed 4 bases from V and 5 bases from J, with 12 bases in between. The germline CDR1 and CDR2 sequences are SGHAT and FQDESV (reference sequence).

The rearrangement uses TRBV5-8 and TRBJ1-5; no clear D. CDR1 is SGHTS, CDR2 YDEGEE, per germline. The V and J ends lost 2 bases and 5 bases respectively, with 11 bases between them. The CDR3 extends over 14 amino acids. CDR3 sequence: CASSFRHMDQPQHF. CDR3 bases: TGTGCCAGCAGCTTCAGACACATGGATCAGCCCCAGCATTTT.

The chain is built from TRBV7-6 and TRBJ2-5; the match to TRBD2 covers 7 bases. The CDR3 length is 13 residues. Germline V gives CDR1 SGHVS, CDR2 FNYEAQ. The V gene end was trimmed by 4 bases and the J gene end by 9 bases; junction bases not matched to a gene: 8. The CDR3 reads CASSSSGTRPQYF. CDR3 in DNA: TGTGCCAGCAGCTCAAGCGGGACCCGGCCCCAGTACTTC.

This clone occurred once. The rearrangement uses TRBV19 and TRBJ2-7; 7 bases match TRBD2. V lost 6 bases, J lost 2 bases, and 7 bases stayed unmatched. The germline V gene has CDR1 LNHDA and CDR2 SQIVND (reference sequence). The length of the CDR3 is 14 residues. CDR3 amino acids: CASRAGRGAYEQYF. CDR3 DNA sequence: TGTGCCAGTAGGGCGGGACGGGGGGCCTACGAGCAGTACTTC.

CDR3 DNA sequence: TGCAGCGTTGAAACGGCCTACGAGCAGTACTTC. Protein sequence: CSVETAYEQYF. The rearrangement uses TRBV29-1 and TRBJ2-7; D is ambiguous. The CDR3 is 11 residues long. Germline-derived CDR1 and CDR2 are SQVTM and ANQGSEA. The V gene lost 2 bases and the J gene lost 2 bases, with 4 bases spanning the gap.

The rearrangement uses TRBV28 and TRBJ2-7; 7 bases align to TRBD1. The CDR3 sequence is 15 residues long. The germline CDR1 and CDR2 sequences are MDHEN and SYDVKM. Trimming took 1 base from V and 0 from J; bases not matched to a gene: 3. The CDR3 loop is CASSLYRGLSYEQYF. Here the CDR3 DNA reads TGTGCCAGCAGTTTATACAGGGGTCTCTCCTACGAGCAGTACTTC.

V and J are TRBV4-1 and TRBJ2-7, with D uncertain. Trimming stripped 1 base from V and 3 bases from J, with 13 bases between. The germline V gene has CDR1 MGHRA and CDR2 YSYEKL. This CDR3 is built from 15 residues. In nucleotides, the CDR3 is TGCGCCAGCAGCCAAGCCGTGGGATGGGACTACGAGCAGTACTTC. Translating gives CASSQAVGWDYEQYF.

The rearrangement uses TRBV11-1 and TRBJ2-5; D assignment may be TRBD1 or TRBD2 (6 bases each). Trimming stripped 2 bases from V and 4 bases from J, with 14 bases between. The germline V gene encodes CDR1 SGHAT and CDR2 FQDESV (reference sequence). CDR3 size: 15 residues. The CDR3 DNA sequence: TGTGCCAGCAGCTTAAGGAGGGGGGAGGTAGAGACCCAGTACTTC. Translating gives CASSLRRGEVETQYF.

This clone has a single count. The chain combines TRBV28 with TRBJ1-5, with a weak D call TRBD1 (5 bases). Trimming stripped 2 bases from V and 2 bases from J, with 10 bases between. Germline assignment: CDR1 MDHEN and CDR2 SYDVKM. The CDR3 loop spans 15 amino acids. The CDR3 DNA is TGTGCCAGCAGTTTAGGGGGTGTAGGCAATCAGCCCCAGCATTTT. It specifies CASSLGGVGNQPQHF.

J is TRBJ2-3 and V is TRBV7-9; 7 bases match TRBD2. The CDR3 runs to 18 residues. Germline V gene lookup returns CDR1 SEHNR and CDR2 FQNEAQ (reference sequence). Trimming took 5 bases from V and 3 from J; bases not matched to a gene: 17. The CDR3 here is CASSHGLDRPPGTDTQYF. The CDR3 nucleotides read TGTGCCAGCAGCCACGGACTAGATCGGCCCCCTGGGACAGATACGCAGTATTTT.

The chain combines TRBV12-2 with TRBJ1-2. TRBV12-2 is listed as a pseudogene. The CDR3 is made up of 12 amino acids. The CDR3 loop reads CASRLAHPGYTF. As DNA, the CDR3 is TGTGCAAGTCGCTTAGCGCATCCCGGCTACACCTTC.